This T cell receptor (beta chain) originates from a study of CD8+ T cells in alopecia areata. Reverse transcribed after extraction, RNA yielded cDNA as the sequencing template. Profiling relied on immunoSEQ multiplex PCR, and the TCRdb table lists in-frame clones only, not all of them. The sample has approximately 300,000 clones; more than 45% are singletons. Treatment given: oral pan-JAK inhibitor, 5-10 mg twice daily. This CDR3 has 13 amino acids. Per germline, CDR1 KGHSH and CDR2 LQKENI. Trimming left V 4 bases short and J 1 base short, with 7 bases between. The specimen comprised CD4+ T cells sorted from blood, sampled at week 24, from a patient treated with tofacitinib. The clonotype was recovered from a human donor with alopecia areata. The J gene is TRBJ2-5, the V gene TRBV18; tentative D call: TRBD1 (6 bases). This CDR3 reads CASSLGAQETQYF. In DNA, the CDR3 is TGTGCCAGCTCACTGGGGGCCCAAGAGACCCAGTACTTC.